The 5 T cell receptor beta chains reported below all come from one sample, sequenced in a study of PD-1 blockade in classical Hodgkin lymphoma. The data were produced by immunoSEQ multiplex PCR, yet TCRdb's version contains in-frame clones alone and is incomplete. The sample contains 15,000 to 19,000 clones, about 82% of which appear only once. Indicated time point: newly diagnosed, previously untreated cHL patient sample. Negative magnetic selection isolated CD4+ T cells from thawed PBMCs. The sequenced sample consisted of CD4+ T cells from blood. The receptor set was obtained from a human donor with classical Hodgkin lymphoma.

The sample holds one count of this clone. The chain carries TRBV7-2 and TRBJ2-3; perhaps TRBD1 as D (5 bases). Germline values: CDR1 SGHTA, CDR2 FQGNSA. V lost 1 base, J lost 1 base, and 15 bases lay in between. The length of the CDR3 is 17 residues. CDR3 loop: CASSLVQGNGGTDTQYF. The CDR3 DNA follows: TGTGCCAGCAGCTTAGTGCAGGGTAATGGGGGCACAGATACGCAGTATTTT. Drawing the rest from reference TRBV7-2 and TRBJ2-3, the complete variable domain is GAGVSQSPSNKVTEKGKDVELRCDPISGHTALYWYRQSLGQGLEFLIYFQGNSAPDKSGLPSDRFSAERTGGSVSTLTIQRTQQEDSAVYLCASSLVQGNGGTDTQYFGPGTRLTVL.

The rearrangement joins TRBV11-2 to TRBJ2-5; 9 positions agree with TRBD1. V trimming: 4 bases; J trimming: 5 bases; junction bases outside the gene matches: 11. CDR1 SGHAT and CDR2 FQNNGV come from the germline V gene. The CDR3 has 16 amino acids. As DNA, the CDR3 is TGTGCCAGCAGCTCGCGGGGGACAGGGCTAAATGAGACCCAGTACTTC. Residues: CASSSRGTGLNETQYF.

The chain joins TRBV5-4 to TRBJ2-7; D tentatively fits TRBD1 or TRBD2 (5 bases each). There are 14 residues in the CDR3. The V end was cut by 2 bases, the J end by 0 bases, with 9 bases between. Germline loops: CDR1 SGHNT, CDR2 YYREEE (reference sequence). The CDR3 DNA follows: TGTGCCAGCAGCTTCCGGGACGGCTCCTACGAGCAGTACTTC. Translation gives CASSFRDGSYEQYF.

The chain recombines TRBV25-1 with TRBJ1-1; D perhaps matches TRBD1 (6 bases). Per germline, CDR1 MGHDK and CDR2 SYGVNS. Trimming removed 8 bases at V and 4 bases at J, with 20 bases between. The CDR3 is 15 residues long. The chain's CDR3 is CASLKGGARGTEAFF. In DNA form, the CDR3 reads TGTGCCAGCCTAAAGGGGGGGGCGCGGGGCACTGAAGCTTTCTTT.

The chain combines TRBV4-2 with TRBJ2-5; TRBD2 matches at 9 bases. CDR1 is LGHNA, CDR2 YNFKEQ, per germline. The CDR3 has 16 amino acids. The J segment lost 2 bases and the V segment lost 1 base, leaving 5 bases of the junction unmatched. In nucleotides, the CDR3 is TGTGCCAGCAGCCAAGTATCGACTAGCGGACAAGAGACCCAGTACTTC. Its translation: CASSQVSTSGQETQYF.